Reported below is one T cell receptor (beta chain). V lost 4 bases, J lost 1 base, and 7 bases stayed unmatched. CDR3 length equals 17 residues. CDR1 is SGDLS and CDR2 is YYNGEE in the germline V gene. This record belongs to a study of blood T cell repertoires in COVID-19. Measured with immunoSEQ multiplex PCR; TCRdb has only the in-frame clones, and not every one. The sample has more than 250,000 clones, 92% seen once; the top ten hold around a sixth. This TCR came from a young woman who had recovered from COVID-19. The chain recombines TRBV9 with TRBJ2-7; TRBD2 matches 14 bases. Sequenced sample: PBMCs or T cells enriched from blood (not recorded which). The CDR3 protein is CASSLGTSGGHSYEQYF. The CDR3 DNA is TGTGCCAGCAGCTTGGGGACTAGCGGGGGACATTCCTACGAGCAGTACTTC. The entire variable domain, with the rest obtained from reference TRBV9 and TRBJ2-7, is as follows: DSGVTQTPKHLITATGQRVTLRCSPRSGDLSVYWYQQSLDQGLQFLIQYYNGEERAKGNILERFSAQQFPDLHSELNLSSLELGDSALYFCASSLGTSGGHSYEQYFGPGTRLTVT.